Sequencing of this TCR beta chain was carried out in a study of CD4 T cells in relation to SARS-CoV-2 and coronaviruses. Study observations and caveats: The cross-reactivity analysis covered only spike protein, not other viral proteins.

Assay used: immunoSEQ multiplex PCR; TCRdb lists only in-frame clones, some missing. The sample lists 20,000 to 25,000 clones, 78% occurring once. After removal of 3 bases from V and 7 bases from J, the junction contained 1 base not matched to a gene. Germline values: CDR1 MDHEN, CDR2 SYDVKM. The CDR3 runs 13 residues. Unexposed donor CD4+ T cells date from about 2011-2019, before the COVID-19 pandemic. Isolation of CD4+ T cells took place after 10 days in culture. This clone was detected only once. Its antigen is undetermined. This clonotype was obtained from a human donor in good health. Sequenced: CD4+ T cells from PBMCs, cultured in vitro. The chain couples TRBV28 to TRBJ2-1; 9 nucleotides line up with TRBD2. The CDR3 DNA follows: TGTGCCAGCAGTTTTCTAGCGGGAAATGAGCAGTTCTTC. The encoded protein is CASSFLAGNEQFF.